What follows are 30 T cell receptor beta chains derived from one specimen sequenced in a study of shared clonotypes between healthy human individuals. Here immunoSEQ multiplex PCR was the method, and the copy in TCRdb shows in-frame clones only, minus some. The sample gives 2 million to 2.5 million clones, 85% to 95% of which show up once; approximately 0.41% is in the top ten. The sequencing sample was made of naive CD4+ T cells from PBMCs. Subset noted: CD45RA+ positively selected. The receptors shown here come from a man younger than 30 in good health. Some clones in this sample may be carry-over from other donors' samples.

In its sample, this clone was seen once. This chain links TRBV19 with TRBJ2-2; D uncertain. The CDR3 has 12 residues. Trimming cost V 5 bases and J 3 bases, with 4 bases left between them. Germline V lookup: CDR1 LNHDA, CDR2 SQIVND (reference sequence). The CDR3 protein is CASSFDTGELFF. In DNA, the CDR3 is TGTGCCAGTAGTTTTGACACCGGGGAGCTGTTTTTT.

This clone was detected once. V and J are TRBV6-6 and TRBJ2-2; 8 bases are shared with TRBD1. V shed 6 bases, J shed 4 bases, and the junction held 10 bases outside the gene matches. Looked up from germline, CDR1 is MNHNY and CDR2 is SVGAGI (reference sequence). CDR3 length: 16 residues. CDR3 residues: CASRPGQGAVTGELFF. The CDR3 DNA sequence: TGTGCCAGCAGACCCGGTCAGGGGGCGGTCACCGGGGAGCTGTTTTTT.

The CDR3 here is CASSPPGQYF. For the CDR3, the DNA is TGTGCCAGCAGCCCCCCTGGGCAGTACTTC. This chain joins TRBV7-9 and TRBJ2-7; the D is unclear. Trimming took off 5 bases at V and 9 bases at J, with 8 bases between the two ends. Germline lookup yields CDR1 SEHNR and CDR2 FQNEAQ (reference sequence). The length of the CDR3 is 10 residues. Variable domain in full (rest from reference TRBV7-9 and TRBJ2-7): DTGVSQNPRHKITKRGQNVTFRCDPISEHNRLYWYRQTLGQGPEFLTYFQNEAQLEKSRLLSDRFSAERPKGSFSTLEIQRTEQGDSAMYLCASSPPGQYFGPGTRLTVT.

The gene calls are TRBV30 and TRBJ1-2; D is possibly TRBD1 (5 bases). The germline V gene encodes CDR1 GTSNPN and CDR2 SVGIG (reference sequence). The CDR3 runs 15 residues. Trimming shortened V by 3 bases and J by 7 bases, and 21 bases separated the two germline ends. The CDR3 protein is CAWSRDGPLVGGYTF. The CDR3 DNA reads as TGTGCCTGGAGCCGGGACGGACCCTTGGTCGGTGGCTACACCTTC.

For this clone: This may arise from a read error, as a much more abundant clone is one base away. The same CDR3 can be traced to other DNA sequences in this sample. The genes are TRBV5-1 and TRBJ2-3; D is uncertain. V shed 5 bases and J shed 0 bases, with 4 bases lying between them. CDR1 and CDR2 from the germline V gene are SGHRS and YFSETQ. The CDR3 contains 12 residues. In nucleotides, the CDR3 is TGCGCCAGCAGTTTTAGCACAGATACGCAGTATTTT. Residues: CASSFSTDTQYF. The entire variable domain, with the rest obtained from reference TRBV5-1 and TRBJ2-3, is as follows: KAGVTQTPRYLIKTRGQQVTLSCSPISGHRSVSWYQQTPGQGLQFLFEYFSETQRNKGNFPGRFSGRQFSNSRSEMNVSTLELGDSALYLCASSFSTDTQYFGPGTRLTVL.

The chain combines TRBV30 with TRBJ2-7; 11 bases map to TRBD2. Per germline, CDR1 GTSNPN and CDR2 SVGIG (reference sequence). The CDR3 totals 13 residues. Losses at the gene ends were 5 bases for V and 3 bases for J; bases not matched to a gene: 3. This CDR3 reads CAWGGLADYEQYF. DNA of the CDR3: TGTGCCTGGGGGGGACTAGCGGACTACGAGCAGTACTTC.

The rearrangement joins TRBV28 to TRBJ1-3, with D unresolved. CDR3 length: 16 residues. The germline V gene has CDR1 MDHEN and CDR2 SYDVKM. Trimming took 7 bases from V and 4 from J, leaving 20 bases between them. DNA for the CDR3: TGTGCCAGCACCTCCCCGCATGATACAGAAGGAAACACCATATATTTT. This translates into CASTSPHDTEGNTIYF.

V gene TRBV7-2 combines with J gene TRBJ1-5; D not resolved. V shed 0 bases and J shed 0 bases, with 6 bases lying between them. The CDR3 extends over 15 amino acids. In germline, CDR1 is SGHTA, CDR2 FQGNSA. The CDR3 loop reads CASSLAHHSNQPQHF. CDR3 in DNA: TGTGCCAGCAGCTTAGCCCACCATAGCAATCAGCCCCAGCATTTT.

There are a few counts of this clone. The chain combines TRBV2 with TRBJ1-5; D not resolved. V lost 8 bases to trimming and J lost 7 bases, with 12 bases between them. The CDR3 is 12 amino acids. CDR1 is SNHLY, CDR2 FYNNEI, per germline. The CDR3: CASQSPQQPQHF. DNA of the CDR3: TGTGCCAGCCAATCCCCCCAGCAGCCCCAGCATTTT.

V usage is TRBV7-3 and J usage is TRBJ2-7; 9 bases align to TRBD1. V lost 5 bases, J lost 5 bases, and 4 bases stayed unmatched. The length of the CDR3 is 13 residues. CDR1 and CDR2 (germline): SGHTA, FQGTGA. CDR3 residues: CASSKRTGDEQYF. The CDR3 DNA reads as TGTGCCAGCAGCAAAAGGACAGGGGACGAGCAGTACTTC.

This clone was counted once. The gene calls are TRBV18 and TRBJ1-3; D uncertain. This CDR3 has 16 residues. Trimming left V 0 bases short and J 1 base short, with 10 bases between. Per the germline V gene, CDR1 is KGHSH and CDR2 is LQKENI. The CDR3 DNA follows: TGTGCCAGCTCACCACCGCTGTCACAGTCTGGAAACACCATATATTTT. Translation: CASSPPLSQSGNTIYF. Variable domain in full (rest from reference TRBV18 and TRBJ1-3): NAGVMQNPRHLVRRRGQEARLRCSPMKGHSHVYWYRQLPEEGLKFMVYLQKENIIDESGMPKERFSAEFPKEGPSILRIQQVVRGDSAAYFCASSPPLSQSGNTIYFGEGSWLTVV.

The chain carries TRBV10-3 and TRBJ1-2, with 11 nucleotides matching TRBD1. This CDR3 is built from 14 residues. J lost 8 bases, V lost 7 bases, and 9 bases had no gene match. Per the germline V gene, CDR1 is ENHRY and CDR2 is SYGVKD. The CDR3, as DNA: TGTGCCATCACCAAAGGACAGGGGGCATGGGGCTACACCTTC. This codes for CAITKGQGAWGYTF.

The chain carries TRBV19 and TRBJ1-5, with D hard to call. Germline V lookup: CDR1 LNHDA, CDR2 SQIVND (reference sequence). Trimming left V 5 bases short and J 5 bases short, with 10 bases between. The CDR3 extends over 13 amino acids. The CDR3 reads CASSGMEYQPQHF. CDR3 nucleotides: TGTGCCAGTAGTGGGATGGAGTATCAGCCCCAGCATTTT.

The gene calls are TRBV15 and TRBJ2-7; TRBD1 is a possible D gene (5 bases). Germline V CDR1 and CDR2: LNHNV, YYDKDF (reference sequence). This CDR3 spans 15 amino acids. V lost 5 bases and J lost 2, with 16 bases in between. The CDR3 region is CATSLDSLYTYEQYF. The CDR3 bases are TGTGCCACCAGCTTAGACAGTTTGTATACCTACGAGCAGTACTTC.

The gene calls are TRBV6-1 and TRBJ2-3; D may match TRBD1 or TRBD2 (5 bases each). With 4 bases removed from V and 3 bases from J, the gap between germline ends came to 8 bases. Germline CDR1 reads MNHNS; CDR2 reads SASEGT. This CDR3 is built from 13 residues. This CDR3 is CASSAEGTDTQYF. CDR3 DNA: TGTGCCAGCAGTGCCGAGGGGACAGATACGCAGTATTTT.

This chain links TRBV11-3 with TRBJ1-1; D gene uncertain. V lost 1 base, J lost 2 bases, and 11 bases lay in between. This CDR3 spans 15 amino acids. Germline V lookup: CDR1 SGHNT, CDR2 YENEEA. CDR3 nucleotides: TGTGCCAGCAGCTTAGTCCTTTTGAGTAACACTGAAGCTTTCTTT. Translated, it gives CASSLVLLSNTEAFF.

The chain uses TRBV7-9 and TRBJ2-5, with a weak D call TRBD2 (6 bases). Deletions cut 2 bases from V and 0 bases from J, with 16 bases between. This CDR3 region has 17 residues. The V gene's germline CDR1 is SEHNR and CDR2 FQNEAQ (reference sequence). The CDR3 DNA reads as TGTGCCAGCAGCTTACGTCCCGGGAGCCGGTACCAAGAGACCCAGTACTTC. Protein product: CASSLRPGSRYQETQYF.

V is TRBV7-2 and J is TRBJ1-3; D is unresolved. Germline loops: CDR1 SGHTA, CDR2 FQGNSA. V was pared by 4 bases and J by 3 bases, with 16 bases between. CDR3 length equals 16 residues. This chain's CDR3 is CASSSSPAGLGNTIYF. CDR3 DNA sequence: TGTGCCAGCAGCTCCTCCCCAGCAGGCCTTGGAAACACCATATATTTT. Together with reference TRBV7-2 and TRBJ1-3, the CDR3 gives the full variable domain: GAGVSQSPSNKVTEKGKDVELRCDPISGHTALYWYRQSLGQGLEFLIYFQGNSAPDKSGLPSDRFSAERTGGSVSTLTIQRTQQEDSAVYLCASSSSPAGLGNTIYFGEGSWLTVV.

The V and J genes are TRBV29-1 and TRBJ2-1; 7 bases line up with TRBD1. Looked up from germline, CDR1 is SQVTM and CDR2 is ANQGSEA. The length of the CDR3 is 13 residues. Trimming removed 7 bases from V and 2 bases from J; junction bases left unmatched: 5. CDR3 region: CSAWTGPYNEQFF. CDR3 DNA sequence: TGCAGCGCCTGGACAGGACCCTACAATGAGCAGTTCTTC.

The genes are TRBV7-2 and TRBJ2-2, with 8 positions matching TRBD1. The CDR3 runs to 16 residues. Germline CDR1 SGHTA, CDR2 FQGNSA. The V and J ends lost 6 bases and 3 bases, in that order; junction bases with no gene match: 9. CDR3 residues: CASRRGQGRDTGELFF. CDR3 coding DNA: TGTGCCAGCAGACGCGGACAGGGCAGGGACACCGGGGAGCTGTTTTTT. The full variable domain, in which reference TRBV7-2 and TRBJ2-2 provide the parts outside the CDR3, is GAGVSQSPSNKVTEKGKDVELRCDPISGHTALYWYRQSLGQGLEFLIYFQGNSAPDKSGLPSDRFSAERTGGSVSTLTIQRTQQEDSAVYLCASRRGQGRDTGELFFGEGSRLTVL.

V gene TRBV7-2 combines with J gene TRBJ2-3; the D call may be TRBD1 or TRBD2 (5 bases each). The CDR3 has 13 residues. The V end was cut by 4 bases, the J end by 4 bases, with 9 bases between. CDR1 and CDR2 from the germline V gene are SGHTA and FQGNSA. The CDR3 loop is CASSWGMPDTQYF. The CDR3 coding sequence is TGTGCCAGCAGCTGGGGGATGCCAGATACGCAGTATTTT.

This clone showed up just a few times. The chain uses TRBV6-5 and TRBJ1-5, with D hard to call. The germline V gene encodes CDR1 MNHEY and CDR2 SVGAGI. Trimming took 0 bases from V and 7 from J, leaving 10 bases between them. This CDR3 contains 14 residues. The DNA of the CDR3 is TGTGCCAGCAGTTACTCGGAGAGAAGACAGCCCCAGCATTTT. Amino acids: CASSYSERRQPQHF.

V and J are TRBV29-1 and TRBJ2-5; possible D gene TRBD1, 6 bases. The DNA end lines up better with TRBJ2-7; the J call may be wrong. The CDR3 sequence is 12 residues long. From germline, CDR1 is SQVTM and CDR2 ANQGSEA. CDR3 sequence: CSVAGTTYEQYF. The CDR3 DNA is TGCAGCGTTGCCGGGACAACCTACGAGCAGTACTTC.

This sequence joins TRBV15 and TRBJ2-7, with unresolved D. V gave up 0 bases and J gave up 7 bases, with 13 bases separating them. The CDR3 length is 14 residues. The germline gives CDR1 LNHNV, CDR2 YYDKDF (reference sequence). The CDR3 here is CATSRDLLGQEQYF. The CDR3 nucleotides are TGTGCCACCAGCAGAGATCTCCTTGGGCAGGAGCAGTACTTC.

The V call is TRBV5-4, the J call TRBJ2-7, with no clear D. V was clipped by 0 bases and J by 2 bases, with 9 bases between them. CDR3 size: 14 residues. Germline assignment: CDR1 SGHNT and CDR2 YYREEE (reference sequence). This chain's CDR3 is CASSLAVRPYEQYF. CDR3 bases: TGTGCCAGCAGCTTGGCCGTCAGACCCTACGAGCAGTACTTC.

The chain is built from TRBV27 and TRBJ1-4; D gene ambiguous. Germline V lookup: CDR1 MNHEY, CDR2 SMNVEV (reference sequence). The CDR3 spans 14 residues. The germline V and J ends were trimmed by 6 bases and 0 bases, with 8 bases remaining between them. The CDR3 nucleotides read TGTGCCAGCAGAAGATATGCAACTAATGAAAAACTGTTTTTT. Amino acid sequence: CASRRYATNEKLFF.

The genes are TRBV6-1 and TRBJ2-2; 8 nucleotides match TRBD2. Per germline, CDR1 MNHNS and CDR2 SASEGT. Losses at the gene ends were 7 bases for V and 6 bases for J; bases not matched to a gene: 10. CDR3 length equals 15 residues. CDR3 sequence reads: CASMGRASGPGELFF. As DNA, the CDR3 is TGTGCCAGCATGGGAAGGGCTAGCGGGCCCGGGGAGCTGTTTTTT.

The chain carries TRBV4-1 and TRBJ1-1; 11 nucleotides match TRBD1. Per the germline V gene, CDR1 is MGHRA and CDR2 is YSYEKL. This CDR3 spans 14 amino acids. J was trimmed by 5 bases and V by 4 bases; bases with no gene match: 3. The CDR3 spells CASSRDRGGTEAFF. CDR3 bases: TGCGCCAGCAGCCGGGACAGGGGGGGGACTGAAGCTTTCTTT.

J is TRBJ2-7 and V is TRBV7-2; 9 nucleotides agree with TRBD2. CDR1 is SGHTA and CDR2 is FQGNSA in the germline V gene. V was pared by 5 bases and J by 4 bases, with 9 bases of the junction left unmatched. This CDR3 is built from 15 residues. The CDR3 bases are TGTGCCAGCAGCCCGCAAGCGGGAGGAACATACGAGCAGTACTTC. Amino acids: CASSPQAGGTYEQYF.

This clone has just one count. The chain is built from TRBV18 and TRBJ2-7, with a tentative D call TRBD1 (6 bases). Germline CDR1 and CDR2: KGHSH and LQKENI. The ends were cut back, 2 bases at V and 0 bases at J, with 14 bases in the middle. CDR3 length equals 16 residues. The CDR3 coding sequence is TGTGCCAGCTCACCAGCGGACAGTCGACCCTCCTACGAGCAGTACTTC. This codes for CASSPADSRPSYEQYF.